This TCR beta chain was identified during a study of shared clonotypes between healthy human individuals. Study conclusions and caveats: Deeper or shallower sequencing was expected to change how clonotypes are shared among donors. Only blood was sampled, and tissue TCR repertoires likely differ from blood ones.

Naive CD4+ cells were CD45RA-selected; the remaining cells were memory. Germline lookup yields CDR1 MNHEY and CDR2 SMNVEV (reference sequence). V was clipped by 3 bases and J by 3 bases, with 12 bases between them. The CDR3 totals 14 residues. It was 150 to 200 ng DNA, about 30,000 T cell genomes, that sorted-subset replicate PCRs used. Clones were read by immunoSEQ multiplex PCR, and TCRdb kept only the in-frame ones, dropping some. This table holds about 1.5 million clones, roughly 96% found once. Regarding this clone: Its antigen is unknown.

Sequences were obtained from naive CD4+ T cells sorted from blood. Subset specified: CD45RA+ positively selected. The V gene is TRBV27, the J gene TRBJ2-7, with D uncertain. The sequence was collected from a young man in good health. The CDR3 DNA sequence: TGTGCCAGCAGTTTCCGGGCTATCAACTACGAGCAGTACTTC. This encodes CASSFRAINYEQYF.